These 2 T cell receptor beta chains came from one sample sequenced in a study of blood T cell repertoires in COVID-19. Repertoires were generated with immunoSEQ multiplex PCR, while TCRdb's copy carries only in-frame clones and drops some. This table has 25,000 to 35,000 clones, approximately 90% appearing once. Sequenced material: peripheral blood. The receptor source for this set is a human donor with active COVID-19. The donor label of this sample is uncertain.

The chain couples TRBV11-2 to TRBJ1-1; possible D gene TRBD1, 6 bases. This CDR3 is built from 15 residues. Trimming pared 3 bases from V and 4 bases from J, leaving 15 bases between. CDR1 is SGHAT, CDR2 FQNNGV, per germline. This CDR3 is CASSFVGLRGTEAFF. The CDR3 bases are TGTGCCAGCAGCTTTGTGGGCCTCAGGGGCACTGAAGCTTTCTTT. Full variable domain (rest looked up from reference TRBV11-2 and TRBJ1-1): EAGVAQSPRYKIIEKRQSVAFWCNPISGHATLYWYQQILGQGPKLLIQFQNNGVVDDSQLPKDRFSAERLKGVDSTLKIQPAKLEDSAVYLCASSFVGLRGTEAFFGQGTRLTVV.

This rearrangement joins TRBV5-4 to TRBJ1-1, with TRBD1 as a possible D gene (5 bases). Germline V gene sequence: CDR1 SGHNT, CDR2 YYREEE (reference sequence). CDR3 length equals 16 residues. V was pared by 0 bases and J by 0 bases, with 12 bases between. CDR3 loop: CASSLGAGNLNTEAFF. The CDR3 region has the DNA TGTGCCAGCAGCTTGGGGGCAGGGAATTTGAACACTGAAGCTTTCTTT. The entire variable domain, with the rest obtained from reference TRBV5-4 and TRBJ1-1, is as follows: ETGVTQSPTHLIKTRGQQVTLRCSSQSGHNTVSWYQQALGQGPQFIFQYYREEENGRGNFPPRFSGLQFPNYSSELNVNALELDDSALYLCASSLGAGNLNTEAFFGQGTRLTVV.